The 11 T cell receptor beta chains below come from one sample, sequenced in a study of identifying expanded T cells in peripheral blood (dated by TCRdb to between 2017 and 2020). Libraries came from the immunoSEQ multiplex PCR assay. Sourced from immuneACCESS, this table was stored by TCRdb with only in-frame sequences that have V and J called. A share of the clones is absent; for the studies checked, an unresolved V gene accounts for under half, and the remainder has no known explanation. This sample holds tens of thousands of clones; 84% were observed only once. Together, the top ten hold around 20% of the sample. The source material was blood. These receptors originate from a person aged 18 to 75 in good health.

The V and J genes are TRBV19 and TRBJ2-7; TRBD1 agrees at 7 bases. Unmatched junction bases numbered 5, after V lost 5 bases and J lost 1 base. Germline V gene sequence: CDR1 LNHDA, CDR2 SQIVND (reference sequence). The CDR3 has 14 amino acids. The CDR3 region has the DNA TGTGCCAGTAGTCTAGGGGACAGTTCCTACGAGCAGTACTTC. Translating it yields CASSLGDSSYEQYF.

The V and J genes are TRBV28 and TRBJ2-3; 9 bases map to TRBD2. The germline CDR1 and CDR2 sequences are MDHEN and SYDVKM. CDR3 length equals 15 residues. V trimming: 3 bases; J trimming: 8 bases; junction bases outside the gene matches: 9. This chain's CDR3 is CASSLRREGLGTQYF. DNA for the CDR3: TGTGCCAGCAGTTTGAGGCGGGAGGGCCTAGGTACGCAGTATTTT.

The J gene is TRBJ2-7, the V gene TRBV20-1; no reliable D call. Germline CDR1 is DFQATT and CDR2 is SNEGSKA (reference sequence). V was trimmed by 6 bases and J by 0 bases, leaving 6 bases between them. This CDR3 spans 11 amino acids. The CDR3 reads CSARTSYEQYF. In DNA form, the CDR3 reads TGCAGTGCAAGGACCTCCTACGAGCAGTACTTC.

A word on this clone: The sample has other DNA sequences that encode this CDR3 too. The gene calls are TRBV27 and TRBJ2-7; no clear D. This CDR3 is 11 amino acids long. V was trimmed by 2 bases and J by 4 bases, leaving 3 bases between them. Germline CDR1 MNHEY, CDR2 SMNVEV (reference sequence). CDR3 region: CASSLGYEQYF. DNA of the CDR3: TGTGCCAGCAGTTTAGGATACGAGCAGTACTTC.

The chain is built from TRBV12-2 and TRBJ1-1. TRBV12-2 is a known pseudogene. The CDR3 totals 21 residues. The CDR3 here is CASRLARKSYRGDGLNTEAFF. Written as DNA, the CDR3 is TGTGCAAGTCGCTTAGCGAGAAAGTCCTATCGTGGGGACGGCTTGAACACTGAAGCTTTCTTT.

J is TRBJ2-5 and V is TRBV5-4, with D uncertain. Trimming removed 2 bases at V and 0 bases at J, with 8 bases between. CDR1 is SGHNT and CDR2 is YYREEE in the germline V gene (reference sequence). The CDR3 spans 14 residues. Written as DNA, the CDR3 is TGTGCCAGCAGCTTCGAGTGGGACCAAGAGACCCAGTACTTC. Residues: CASSFEWDQETQYF.

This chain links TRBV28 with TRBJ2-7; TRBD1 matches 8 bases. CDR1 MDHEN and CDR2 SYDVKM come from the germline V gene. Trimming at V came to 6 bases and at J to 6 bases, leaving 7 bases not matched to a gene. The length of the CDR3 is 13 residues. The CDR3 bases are TGTGCCAGCAGCTCAGGGGGCGCGACCGAGCAGTACTTC. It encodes CASSSGGATEQYF.

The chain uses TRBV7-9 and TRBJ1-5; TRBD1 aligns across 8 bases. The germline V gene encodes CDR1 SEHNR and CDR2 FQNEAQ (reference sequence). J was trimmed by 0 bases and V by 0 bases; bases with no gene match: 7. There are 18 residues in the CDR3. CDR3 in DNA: TGTGCCAGCAGCTTAGCGCGGGGGGACAGGAATAGCAATCAGCCCCAGCATTTT. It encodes CASSLARGDRNSNQPQHF.

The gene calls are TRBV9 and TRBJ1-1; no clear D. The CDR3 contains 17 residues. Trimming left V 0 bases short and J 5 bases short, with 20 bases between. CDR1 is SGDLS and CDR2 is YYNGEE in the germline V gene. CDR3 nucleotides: TGTGCCAGCAGCGTAGTTTTGGATCAAACGGCGGGGACTGAAGCTTTCTTT. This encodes CASSVVLDQTAGTEAFF. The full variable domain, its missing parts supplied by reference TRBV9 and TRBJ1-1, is DSGVTQTPKHLITATGQRVTLRCSPRSGDLSVYWYQQSLDQGLQFLIQYYNGEERAKGNILERFSAQQFPDLHSELNLSSLELGDSALYFCASSVVLDQTAGTEAFFGQGTRLTVV.

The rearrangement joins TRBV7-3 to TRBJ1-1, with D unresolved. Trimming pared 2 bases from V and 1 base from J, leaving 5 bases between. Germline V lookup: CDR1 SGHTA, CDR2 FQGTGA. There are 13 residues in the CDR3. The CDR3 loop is CASSLWENTEAFF. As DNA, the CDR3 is TGTGCCAGCAGCTTATGGGAGAACACTGAAGCTTTCTTT.

CDR3 protein: CASSVTRQVFLDIQYF. In nucleotides, the CDR3 is TGTGCCAGCAGCGTCACACGACAGGTTTTTTTGGACATTCAGTACTTC. V and J are TRBV11-2 and TRBJ2-4; tentative D call: TRBD1 (6 bases). Trimming took 5 bases from V and 8 from J, leaving 22 bases between them. The CDR3 is 16 residues long. Germline V gene data show CDR1 as SGHAT and CDR2 as FQNNGV.